This TCR beta chain was identified in a study of spatial heterogeneity in lung cancer. TCRdb reprocessed the 5' RACE reads via MiXCR and lists one record per CDR3 protein. The sample holds about 38,000 distinct CDR3 sequences; approximately 7.5% are singletons and the top ten take approximately 30%. CDR1 is WSHSY and CDR2 is SAAADI in the germline V gene. This CDR3 spans 16 amino acids. V gave up 4 bases and J gave up 1 base; unmatched junction bases: 6. Sample time point: sample taken at primary tumor resection. Unsorted whole RNA samples from tumor, nontumor lung or frozen PBMC were sequenced. Samples came from roughly 75 TRACERx patients with untreated early-stage lung cancer.

The TCR originated in a male donor with early-stage non-small cell lung cancer. This specimen consisted of PBMCs, obtained at surgery. This chain uses TRBV10-2 with TRBJ2-5; TRBD2 agrees at 10 bases. The CDR3 spells CASSAERGGSQETQYF. The CDR3 nucleotides are TGCGCCAGCAGTGCTGAGCGGGGGGGGAGCCAAGAGACCCAGTACTTC.